Shown below are 20 T cell receptor beta chains from a single sample sequenced in a study of blood T cell repertoires in COVID-19. Data came from immunoSEQ multiplex PCR; TCRdb stores just in-frame clones and leaves some out. The sample consists of more than 400,000 clones, approximately 86% of them appearing once. The specimen was PBMCs or T cells enriched from blood (not recorded which). The receptors here all came from a woman under 30 who had recovered from COVID-19.

This clone was recorded only once. The genes are TRBV7-2 and TRBJ2-1, with D perhaps TRBD1 (5 bases). Germline values: CDR1 SGHTA, CDR2 FQGNSA. Trimming shortened V by 5 bases and J by 9 bases, and 11 bases separated the two germline ends. The CDR3 spans 12 residues. The CDR3 loop reads CASSPPQGEQFF. The CDR3 DNA follows: TGTGCCAGCAGCCCGCCCCAGGGTGAGCAGTTCTTC.

The chain uses TRBV30 and TRBJ2-7, with TRBD1 identical over 7 bases. Trimming cost V 4 bases and J 2 bases; bases outside gene matches: 5. Per germline, CDR1 GTSNPN and CDR2 SVGIG (reference sequence). The CDR3 extends over 13 amino acids. The CDR3 bases are TGTGCCTGGAATCGAGACAGGGCCTACGAGCAGTACTTC. The encoded protein is CAWNRDRAYEQYF.

The chain employs TRBV19 and TRBJ2-5; 9 bases line up with TRBD1. Germline CDR1 LNHDA, CDR2 SQIVND (reference sequence). The CDR3 runs to 15 residues. J gave up 4 bases and V 3 bases, and 6 bases lay outside the gene matches. The CDR3 loop is CASSMGQGWGETQYF. CDR3 DNA: TGTGCCAGTAGTATGGGACAGGGATGGGGAGAGACCCAGTACTTC.

The chain recombines TRBV2 with TRBJ2-7; the match to TRBD2 covers 9 bases. J gave up 3 bases and V 6 bases, and 9 bases lay outside the gene matches. Germline values: CDR1 SNHLY, CDR2 FYNNEI. The CDR3 sequence is 15 residues long. As DNA, the CDR3 is TGTGCCAGCAGCCATCTAGCGGGGTCCATCTACGAGCAGTACTTC. This translates into CASSHLAGSIYEQYF.

The J gene is TRBJ2-7, the V gene TRBV5-1, with 8 positions matching TRBD2. V shed 4 bases, J shed 4 bases, and the junction held 13 bases outside the gene matches. CDR3 size: 16 residues. CDR1 and CDR2 (germline): SGHRS, YFSETQ. The DNA of the CDR3 is TGCGCCAGCAGCCCCGGTGACGGCGGGGGGATATACGAGCAGTACTTC. Translating it yields CASSPGDGGGIYEQYF. The full variable domain, its missing parts supplied by reference TRBV5-1 and TRBJ2-7, is KAGVTQTPRYLIKTRGQQVTLSCSPISGHRSVSWYQQTPGQGLQFLFEYFSETQRNKGNFPGRFSGRQFSNSRSEMNVSTLELGDSALYLCASSPGDGGGIYEQYFGPGTRLTVT.

The chain combines TRBV12-3 or TRBV12-4 with TRBJ1-5, with D unclear. The germline V and J ends were trimmed by 2 bases and 4 bases, with 6 bases remaining between them. The CDR3 spans 13 residues. The CDR3 protein is CASSLTANQPQHF. DNA for the CDR3: TGTGCCAGCAGTTTAACAGCAAATCAGCCCCAGCATTTT.

The J gene is TRBJ2-2, the V gene TRBV27, with a tentative D call TRBD1 (5 bases). Trimming removed 3 bases from V and 0 bases from J, with 11 bases in between. This CDR3 is built from 16 residues. Germline V gene lookup returns CDR1 MNHEY and CDR2 SMNVEV (reference sequence). For the CDR3, the DNA is TGTGCCAGCAGTTTGACGCAGGACACGAACACCGGGGAGCTGTTTTTT. Its protein is CASSLTQDTNTGELFF.

V gene TRBV9 combines with J gene TRBJ1-1; D gene uncertain. CDR1 and CDR2 from the germline V gene are SGDLS and YYNGEE. CDR3 length equals 14 residues. V dropped 4 bases and J dropped 5 bases, with 15 bases sitting between them. The CDR3 region has the DNA TGTGCCAGCAGCCCACAGACGGCAAGGACTGAAGCTTTCTTT. Encoded protein: CASSPQTARTEAFF.

On this clone itself: The sample carries other DNA sequences with the same CDR3. The CDR3 DNA sequence: TGCGCCAGCAGCTTGGGGACAGGTTCCGACAATGAGCAGTTCTTC. This sequence encodes CASSLGTGSDNEQFF. The chain recombines TRBV5-1 with TRBJ2-1, with 7 bases aligning to TRBD1. Germline-derived CDR1 and CDR2 are SGHRS and YFSETQ. With 0 bases clipped from V and 5 bases from J, the junction kept 5 bases outside the gene matches. This CDR3 has 15 residues.

The chain employs TRBV7-9 and TRBJ1-1; TRBD1 is a possible D gene (5 bases). In germline, CDR1 is SEHNR, CDR2 FQNEAQ (reference sequence). The V gene lost 5 bases and the J gene lost 5 bases, with 18 bases spanning the gap. This CDR3 contains 15 residues. The CDR3: CASSRPVGGRTEAFF. The CDR3 nucleotides are TGTGCCAGCAGCCGTCCCGTGGGGGGTAGGACTGAAGCTTTCTTT.

This clone has only a few counts. This chain connects TRBV7-9 to TRBJ1-5; D is perhaps TRBD1 (5 bases). The V and J ends lost 3 bases and 15 bases respectively, with 18 bases between them. Germline loops: CDR1 SEHNR, CDR2 FQNEAQ (reference sequence). CDR3 length equals 13 residues. The DNA of the CDR3 is TGTGCCAGCAGCTTCCCTCAGGGTAAAGCCCGGCATTTT. Protein product: CASSFPQGKARHF.

This clone showed up just once. The chain combines TRBV18 with TRBJ1-1; maybe TRBD1 (6 bases). Trimming cost V 3 bases and J 3 bases, with 14 bases left between them. The germline CDR1 and CDR2 sequences are KGHSH and LQKENI. The length of the CDR3 is 15 residues. The CDR3 DNA reads TGTGCCAGCTCACCTTTACAGGGTGGCGACACTGAAGCTTTCTTT. This codes for CASSPLQGGDTEAFF.

This chain uses TRBV5-1 with TRBJ2-7, with TRBD2 identical over 7 bases. The V gene end was trimmed by 4 bases and the J gene end by 2 bases; junction bases not matched to a gene: 6. Looked up from germline, CDR1 is SGHRS and CDR2 is YFSETQ. The CDR3 has 14 amino acids. In DNA, the CDR3 is TGCGCCAGCAGCCTGGGAGGGCCTACCTACGAGCAGTACTTC. This gives the protein CASSLGGPTYEQYF.

This chain links TRBV27 with TRBJ1-1, with 8 bases aligning to TRBD1. The CDR3 is made up of 15 amino acids. Per germline, CDR1 MNHEY and CDR2 SMNVEV (reference sequence). V was pared by 7 bases and J by 3 bases, with 10 bases of the junction left unmatched. The CDR3 nucleotides read TGTGCCAGCACCCCCCCCAGGGGGCTAGACACTGAAGCTTTCTTT. The encoded protein is CASTPPRGLDTEAFF.

The V call is TRBV25-1, the J call TRBJ2-2; tentative D call: TRBD1 (7 bases). V dropped 6 bases and J dropped 4 bases, with 21 bases sitting between them. This CDR3 is built from 17 residues. The V gene's germline CDR1 is MGHDK and CDR2 SYGVNS. CDR3 residues: CASRKGSRQGLTGELFF. The CDR3 DNA reads as TGTGCCAGCAGGAAAGGGTCACGACAGGGACTCACCGGGGAGCTGTTTTTT.

V usage is TRBV4-1 and J usage is TRBJ1-2; D is undetermined. Trimming cost V 4 bases and J 0 bases, with 9 bases left between them. The CDR3 consists of 14 residues. Germline V gene data show CDR1 as MGHRA and CDR2 as YSYEKL. The CDR3 is CASSPSAANYGYTF. The CDR3 coding sequence is TGCGCCAGCAGCCCCTCCGCGGCTAACTATGGCTACACCTTC.

The chain is built from TRBV3-1 (or the pseudogene TRBV3-2) and TRBJ2-3, with D unclear. CDR3 length: 12 amino acids. With 3 bases removed from V and 2 bases from J, the gap between germline ends came to 3 bases. In germline, CDR1 is LGHDT, CDR2 YNNKEL (reference sequence). DNA for the CDR3: TGTGCCAGCAGCCATCTCACAGATACGCAGTATTTT. Amino acid sequence: CASSHLTDTQYF.

The chain has TRBV14 and TRBJ2-5, with 8 bases identical to TRBD1. Germline assignment: CDR1 SGHDN and CDR2 FVKESK. The CDR3 is 16 residues long. The V and J ends lost 4 bases and 5 bases, in that order; junction bases with no gene match: 12. CDR3 bases: TGTGCCAGCAGCCTCATCCGACAGGGGCTGGTCGAGACCCAGTACTTC. Translated: CASSLIRQGLVETQYF.

The chain has TRBV13 and TRBJ1-6; a possible D gene is TRBD1 (5 bases). The CDR3 has 12 amino acids. The germline CDR1 and CDR2 sequences are PRHDT and FYEKMQ (reference sequence). V gave up 6 bases and J gave up 9 bases, with 9 bases separating them. The CDR3 DNA reads TGTGCCAGCAGTCTAGACAGTTCACCCCTCCACTTT. Protein product: CASSLDSSPLHF.

This chain joins TRBV2 and TRBJ1-6, with 9 bases fitting TRBD1. Trimming cost V 7 bases and J 8 bases; bases outside gene matches: 6. The CDR3 runs 14 residues. Germline values: CDR1 SNHLY, CDR2 FYNNEI. DNA of the CDR3: TGTGCCAGCAAGATGGACAGGGGAGATTCACCCCTCCACTTT. This codes for CASKMDRGDSPLHF. Combining the CDR3 with reference TRBV2 and TRBJ1-6 gives the whole variable domain EPEVTQTPSHQVTQMGQEVILRCVPISNHLYFYWYRQILGQKVEFLVSFYNNEISEKSEIFDDQFSVERPDGSNFTLKIRSTKLEDSAMYFCASKMDRGDSPLHFGNGTRLTVT.